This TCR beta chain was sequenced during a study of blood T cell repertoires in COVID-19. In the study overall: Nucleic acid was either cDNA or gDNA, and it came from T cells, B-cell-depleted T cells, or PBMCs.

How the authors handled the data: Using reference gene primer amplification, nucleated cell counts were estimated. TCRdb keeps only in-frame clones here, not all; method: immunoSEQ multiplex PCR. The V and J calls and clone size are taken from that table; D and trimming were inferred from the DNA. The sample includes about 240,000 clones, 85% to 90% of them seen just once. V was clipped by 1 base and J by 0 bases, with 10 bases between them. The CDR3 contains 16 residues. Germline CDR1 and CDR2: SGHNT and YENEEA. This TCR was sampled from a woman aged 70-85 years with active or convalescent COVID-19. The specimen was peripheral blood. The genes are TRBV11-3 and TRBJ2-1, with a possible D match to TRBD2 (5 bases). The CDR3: CASSLVPGSSYNEQFF. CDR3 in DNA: TGTGCCAGCAGCTTAGTTCCGGGGAGCTCCTACAATGAGCAGTTCTTC.